This entry features one T cell receptor beta chain sequence. Antigen specificity is unknown. The sample is drawn from a study of T cell responses to AZD1222 COVID-19 vaccine. The study's findings and limits: Of the AZD1222 recipients, only 6 or 7 were seropositive at baseline. Repertoire samples came only from after the peak T cell response. Nearly half of the spike-specific TCRs reportedly recognize variant regions that carry no mutations.

Pooled samples include second doses given at about 4 or 12 weeks. The ends were cut back, 3 bases at V and 7 bases at J, with 15 bases in the middle. Germline CDR1 LNHNV, CDR2 YYDKDF (reference sequence). This CDR3 has 15 residues. Libraries were prepared by immunoSEQ multiplex PCR; TCRdb keeps only in-frame clonotypes and omits some of them. This sample has around 150,000 clones; roughly 91% occur once, and the top ten carry 1.9%. V and J are TRBV15 and TRBJ1-4; D not resolved. The origin of this receptor is an adult who received the AZD1222 COVID-19 vaccine. The source material was peripheral blood, sampled 28 days after the second AZD1222 dose. In nucleotides, the CDR3 is TGTGCCACCAGCAGGGGGAGGGAACGGGGTGAAAAACTGTTTTTT. Translating it yields CATSRGRERGEKLFF.